This T cell receptor (beta chain) was recorded in a study of cytotoxic CD8 clonotypes in ibrutinib-treated CLL. Trimming shortened V by 4 bases and J by 0 bases, and 9 bases separated the two germline ends. Germline V CDR1 and CDR2: SGHTA, FQGNSA. CDR3 length equals 14 residues. Produced via immunoSEQ multiplex PCR; TCRdb's table is partial and in-frame only. Counted here are around 140,000 clones, approximately 80% occurring once; the ten biggest clones make up less than 30%. The receptor was isolated from a human donor with chronic lymphocytic leukemia. The sequencing here drew on PBMCs, taken after 12 months of ibrutinib treatment. V usage is TRBV7-2 and J usage is TRBJ1-1; D is undetermined. CDR3: CASSSRSMNTEAFF. The CDR3 bases are TGTGCCAGCAGCTCCAGAAGTATGAACACTGAAGCTTTCTTT.